This TCR beta chain was observed in a study of post-analysis software for immune sequencing data. cDNA libraries of TCR beta carried unique molecular identifiers. TCRdb re-called the PCR reads with MiXCR, one entry per CDR3 protein. The profile shows 350,000 to 450,000 distinct CDR3 sequences, less than 40% of them singletons. This clonotype was detected only a few times. Antigen specificity is unknown. A much larger clone sits a single nucleotide away, making a read error possible. Overall study findings and caveats: A few TRBV segments were significantly more frequent in patients than in controls. TRBV5-6, TRBV5-1 and TRBV20-1 were among these segments.

The CDR3 has 13 amino acids. Sequenced sample: blood. The rearrangement joins TRBV12-3 or TRBV12-4 to TRBJ1-6; D is possibly TRBD1 (6 bases). The sequence was obtained from a girl between 10 and 17 years old with multiple sclerosis. As DNA, the CDR3 is TGTGCCAGCAGTTTACAGGGGCGGGCACCCCCCCACTTT. Translating gives CASSLQGRAPPHF.